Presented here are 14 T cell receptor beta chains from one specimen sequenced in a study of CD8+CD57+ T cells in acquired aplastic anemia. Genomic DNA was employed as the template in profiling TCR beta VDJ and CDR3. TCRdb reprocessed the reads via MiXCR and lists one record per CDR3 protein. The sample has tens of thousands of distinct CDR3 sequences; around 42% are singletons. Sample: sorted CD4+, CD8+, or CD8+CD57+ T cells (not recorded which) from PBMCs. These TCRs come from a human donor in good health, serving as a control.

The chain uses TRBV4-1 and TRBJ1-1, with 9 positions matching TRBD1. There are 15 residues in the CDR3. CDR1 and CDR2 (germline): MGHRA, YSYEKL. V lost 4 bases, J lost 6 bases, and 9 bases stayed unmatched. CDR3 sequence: CASSRQQGALSEAFF. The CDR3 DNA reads TGCGCCAGCAGCCGACAACAGGGGGCTTTGTCTGAAGCTTTCTTT.

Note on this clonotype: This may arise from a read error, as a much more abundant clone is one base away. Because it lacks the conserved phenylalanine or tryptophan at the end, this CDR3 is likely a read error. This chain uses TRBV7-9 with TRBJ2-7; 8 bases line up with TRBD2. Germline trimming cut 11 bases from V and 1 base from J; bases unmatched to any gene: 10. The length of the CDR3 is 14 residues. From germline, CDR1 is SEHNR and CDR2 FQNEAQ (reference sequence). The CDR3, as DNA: TGTGCCTGGAGTCGGAGCGGGAGTTCCTACGAGCAGTACTCC. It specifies CAWSRSGSSYEQYS.

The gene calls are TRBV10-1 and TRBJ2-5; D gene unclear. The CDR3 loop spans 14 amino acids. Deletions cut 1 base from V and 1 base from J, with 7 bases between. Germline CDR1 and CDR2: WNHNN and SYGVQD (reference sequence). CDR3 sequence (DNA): TGCGCCAGCAGTGAGTTTACTACCCAAGAGACCCAGTACTTC. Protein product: CASSEFTTQETQYF.

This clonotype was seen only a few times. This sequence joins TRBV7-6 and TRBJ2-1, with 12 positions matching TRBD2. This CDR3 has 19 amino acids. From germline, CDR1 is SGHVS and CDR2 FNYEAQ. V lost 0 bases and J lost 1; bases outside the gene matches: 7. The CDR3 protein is CASSLAPSGREGSYNEQFF. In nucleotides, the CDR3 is TGTGCCAGCAGCTTAGCCCCTAGCGGGAGGGAGGGTTCCTACAATGAGCAGTTCTTC.

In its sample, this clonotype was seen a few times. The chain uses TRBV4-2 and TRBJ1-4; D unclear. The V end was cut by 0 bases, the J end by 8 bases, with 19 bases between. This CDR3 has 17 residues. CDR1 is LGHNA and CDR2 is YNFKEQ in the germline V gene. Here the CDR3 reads CASSQDWTRLVGEKLFF. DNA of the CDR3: TGTGCCAGCAGCCAAGATTGGACGAGGCTGGTTGGGGAAAAACTGTTTTTT.

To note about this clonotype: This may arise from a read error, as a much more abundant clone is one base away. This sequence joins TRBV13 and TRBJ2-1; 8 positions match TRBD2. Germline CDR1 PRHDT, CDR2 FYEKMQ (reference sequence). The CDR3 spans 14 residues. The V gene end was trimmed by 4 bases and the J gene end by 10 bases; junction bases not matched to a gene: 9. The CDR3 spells CASSSSRGGYEQFF. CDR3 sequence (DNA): TGTGCCAGCAGCTCCTCTCGGGGGGGGTACGAGCAGTTCTTC.

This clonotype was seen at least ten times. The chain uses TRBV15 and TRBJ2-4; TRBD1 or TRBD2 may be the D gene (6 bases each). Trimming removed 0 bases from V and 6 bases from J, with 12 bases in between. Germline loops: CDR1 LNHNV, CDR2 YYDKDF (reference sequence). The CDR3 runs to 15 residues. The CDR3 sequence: CATSRDNREVNIQYF. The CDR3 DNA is TGTGCCACCAGCAGAGACAACAGGGAGGTAAACATTCAGTACTTC.

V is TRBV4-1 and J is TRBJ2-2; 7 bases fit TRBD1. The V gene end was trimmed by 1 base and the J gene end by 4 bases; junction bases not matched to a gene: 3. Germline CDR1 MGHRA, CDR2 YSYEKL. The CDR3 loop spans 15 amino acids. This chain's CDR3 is CASSQGTGVTGELFF. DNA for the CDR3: TGCGCCAGCAGCCAAGGTACAGGGGTCACCGGGGAGCTGTTTTTT.

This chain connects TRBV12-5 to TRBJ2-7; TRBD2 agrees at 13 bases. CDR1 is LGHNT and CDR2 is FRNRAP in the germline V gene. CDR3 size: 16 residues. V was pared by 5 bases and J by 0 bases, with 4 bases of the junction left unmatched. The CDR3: CASGPGTSGISYEQYF. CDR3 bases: TGTGCTAGTGGTCCGGGGACTAGCGGGATCTCCTACGAGCAGTACTTC.

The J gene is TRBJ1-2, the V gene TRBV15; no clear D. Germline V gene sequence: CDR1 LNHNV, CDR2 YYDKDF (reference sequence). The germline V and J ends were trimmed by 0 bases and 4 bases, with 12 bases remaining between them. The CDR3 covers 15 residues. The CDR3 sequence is CATSRDRREGYGYTF. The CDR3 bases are TGTGCCACCAGCAGAGATAGACGGGAAGGCTATGGCTACACCTTC. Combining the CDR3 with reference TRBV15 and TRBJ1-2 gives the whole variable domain DAMVIQNPRYQVTQFGKPVTLSCSQTLNHNVMYWYQQKSSQAPKLLFHYYDKDFNNEADTPDNFQSRRPNTSFCFLDIRSPGLGDTAMYLCATSRDRREGYGYTFGSGTRLTVV.

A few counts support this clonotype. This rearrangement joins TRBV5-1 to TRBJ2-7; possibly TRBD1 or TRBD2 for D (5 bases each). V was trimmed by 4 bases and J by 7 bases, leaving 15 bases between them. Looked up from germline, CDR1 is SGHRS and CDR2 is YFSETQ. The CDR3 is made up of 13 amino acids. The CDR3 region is CASSRGPSGEQYF. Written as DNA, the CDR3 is TGCGCCAGCAGCCGGGGACCAAGCGGTGAGCAGTACTTC.

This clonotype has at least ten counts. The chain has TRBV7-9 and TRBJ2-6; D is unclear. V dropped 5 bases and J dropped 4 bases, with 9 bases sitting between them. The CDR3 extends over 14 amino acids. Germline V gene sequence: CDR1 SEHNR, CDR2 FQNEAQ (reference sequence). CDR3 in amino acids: CASSVKGGANVLTF. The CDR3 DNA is TGTGCCAGCAGCGTAAAGGGAGGGGCCAACGTCCTGACTTTC. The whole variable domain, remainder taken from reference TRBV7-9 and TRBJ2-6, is DTGVSQNPRHKITKRGQNVTFRCDPISEHNRLYWYRQTLGQGPEFLTYFQNEAQLEKSRLLSDRFSAERPKGSFSTLEIQRTEQGDSAMYLCASSVKGGANVLTFGAGSRLTVL.

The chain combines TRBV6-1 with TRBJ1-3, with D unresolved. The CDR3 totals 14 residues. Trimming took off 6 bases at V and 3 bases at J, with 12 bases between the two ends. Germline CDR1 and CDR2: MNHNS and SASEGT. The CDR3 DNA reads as TGTGCCAGCAGCCTGTCTATCTTTGGAAACACCATATATTTT. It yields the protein CASSLSIFGNTIYF.

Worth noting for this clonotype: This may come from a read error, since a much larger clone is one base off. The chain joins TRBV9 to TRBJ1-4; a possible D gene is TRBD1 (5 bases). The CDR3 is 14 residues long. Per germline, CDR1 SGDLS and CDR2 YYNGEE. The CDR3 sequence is CASSVGRADERLFF. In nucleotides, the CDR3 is TGTGCCAGCAGCGTAGGCAGGGCCGATGAAAGACTGTTTTTT.